This is a list of T cell receptor beta chains from one sample in a study of T cell changes during pregnancy in multiple sclerosis. TCRdb's table, derived via immunoSEQ multiplex PCR, lists solely in-frame clones and lacks some. The data contain some 80,000 clones, 85% to 95% of them singletons. Sequenced material: peripheral blood, taken in the third trimester of pregnancy. Every receptor here comes from a female donor with multiple sclerosis, enrolled in a pregnancy study. Each CDR3 is given with its conserved first and last residue. The order of the fields is J gene, D gene, clone size, V gene, CDR3 protein, CDR3 DNA. A D gene is named only where the DNA matches it firmly. Not every row has a clone size; where given, it reads once, few, many or a size class.

j_call: TRBJ1-5; d_call: TRBD1; clone_size: once; v_call: TRBV5-6; cdr3_aa: CASSPQGSNQPQHF; cdr3_nt: TGTGCCAGCAGCCCACAGGGGAGCAATCAGCCCCAGCATTTT
j_call: TRBJ1-4; d_call: .; clone_size: .; v_call: TRBV7-9; cdr3_aa: CASSSPRGSGEKLFF; cdr3_nt: TGTGCCAGCAGCTCCCCCCGGGGTTCAGGCGAAAAACTGTTTTTT
j_call: TRBJ1-1; d_call: .; clone_size: .; v_call: TRBV6-5; cdr3_aa: CASRPGASLPEAFF; cdr3_nt: TGTGCCAGCAGGCCGGGAGCCTCGCTGCCAGAAGCTTTCTTT
j_call: TRBJ1-5; d_call: TRBD1; clone_size: .; v_call: TRBV13; cdr3_aa: CASSTDREADQPQHF; cdr3_nt: TGTGCCAGCAGCACGGACAGGGAAGCTGATCAGCCCCAGCATTTT
j_call: TRBJ2-3; d_call: TRBD1; clone_size: .; v_call: TRBV9; cdr3_aa: CASSVQGARADTQYF; cdr3_nt: TGTGCCAGCAGCGTTCAGGGGGCGCGGGCAGATACGCAGTATTTT
j_call: TRBJ1-5; d_call: TRBD1; clone_size: .; v_call: TRBV2; cdr3_aa: CASRVSGTGDNQPQHF; cdr3_nt: TGTGCCAGCAGGGTATCAGGGACAGGAGACAATCAGCCCCAGCATTTT
j_call: TRBJ1-2; d_call: TRBD1; clone_size: once; v_call: TRBV7-9; cdr3_aa: CASSLTGQGLNYGYTF; cdr3_nt: TGTGCCAGCAGCTTAACCGGACAGGGGTTAAACTATGGCTACACCTTC
j_call: TRBJ1-3; d_call: .; clone_size: once; v_call: TRBV30; cdr3_aa: CAWKKTASVGNTIYF; cdr3_nt: TGTGCCTGGAAGAAGACAGCATCAGTAGGAAACACCATATATTTT
j_call: TRBJ2-5; d_call: .; clone_size: .; v_call: TRBV11-1; cdr3_aa: CASSSQGETQYF; cdr3_nt: TGTGCCAGCAGCTCGCAGGGAGAGACCCAGTACTTC
j_call: TRBJ1-5; d_call: .; clone_size: .; v_call: TRBV30; cdr3_aa: CAWSGGQNQPQHF; cdr3_nt: TGTGCCTGGAGCGGAGGGCAAAATCAGCCCCAGCATTTT
j_call: TRBJ2-3; d_call: .; clone_size: .; v_call: TRBV19; cdr3_aa: CASSIDPGPDTQYF; cdr3_nt: TGTGCCAGTAGTATAGACCCTGGCCCAGATACGCAGTATTTT
j_call: TRBJ1-1; d_call: .; clone_size: once; v_call: TRBV10-3; cdr3_aa: CAISAARENTEAFF; cdr3_nt: TGTGCCATCAGCGCTGCGAGGGAAAACACTGAAGCTTTCTTT
j_call: TRBJ2-3; d_call: .; clone_size: .; v_call: TRBV7-2; cdr3_aa: CASSQDLADTQYF; cdr3_nt: TGTGCCAGCAGCCAGGACTTGGCAGATACGCAGTATTTT
j_call: TRBJ2-7; d_call: .; clone_size: .; v_call: TRBV11-3; cdr3_aa: CASSLVARGEQYF; cdr3_nt: TGTGCCAGCAGCTTAGTCGCCAGGGGCGAGCAGTACTTC
j_call: TRBJ1-1; d_call: .; clone_size: .; v_call: TRBV7-6; cdr3_aa: CASLRLGGLDTEAFF; cdr3_nt: TGTGCCAGCTTAAGGTTGGGAGGGTTGGACACTGAAGCTTTCTTT
j_call: TRBJ2-1; d_call: .; clone_size: once; v_call: TRBV4-2; cdr3_aa: CASSETDQGHNEQFF; cdr3_nt: TGTGCCAGCAGCGAAACGGACCAGGGGCACAATGAGCAGTTCTTC
j_call: TRBJ1-1; d_call: .; clone_size: .; v_call: TRBV18; cdr3_aa: CASSPVEGDEAFF; cdr3_nt: TGTGCCAGCTCACCTGTCGAGGGGGATGAAGCTTTCTTT
j_call: TRBJ1-6; d_call: .; clone_size: .; v_call: TRBV18; cdr3_aa: CAASLGHYNSPLHF; cdr3_nt: TGTGCCGCCTCTCTTGGACACTATAATTCACCCCTCCACTTT
j_call: TRBJ1-5; d_call: .; clone_size: .; v_call: TRBV5-1; cdr3_aa: CASSLYGNQPQHF; cdr3_nt: TGCGCCAGCAGCTTGTACGGGAATCAGCCCCAGCATTTT
j_call: TRBJ2-2; d_call: .; clone_size: .; v_call: TRBV11-3; cdr3_aa: CASSLDRAGELFF; cdr3_nt: TGTGCCAGCAGCTTAGATCGGGCCGGGGAGCTGTTTTTT
j_call: TRBJ1-3; d_call: TRBD1; clone_size: once; v_call: TRBV18; cdr3_aa: CASSPGQGLSSGNTIYF; cdr3_nt: TGTGCCAGCTCACCGGGACAGGGCCTCTCCTCTGGAAACACCATATATTTT
j_call: TRBJ2-5; d_call: .; clone_size: .; v_call: TRBV21-1; cdr3_aa: CASSIPAGDQETQYF; cdr3_nt: TGTGCCAGCAGCATACCCGCGGGGGACCAAGAGACCCAGTACTTC
j_call: TRBJ2-7; d_call: TRBD1; clone_size: .; v_call: TRBV7-2; cdr3_aa: CASSLEVGTALF; cdr3_nt: TGTGCCAGCAGCTTAGAGGTCGGGACAGCCCTGTTC
j_call: TRBJ1-2; d_call: TRBD1; clone_size: .; v_call: TRBV6-1; cdr3_aa: CASSDDRGHLNYGYTF; cdr3_nt: TGTGCCAGCAGTGATGACAGGGGGCACCTTAACTATGGCTACACCTTC
j_call: TRBJ1-1; d_call: .; clone_size: .; v_call: TRBV11-3; cdr3_aa: CASSVQGVGTEAFF; cdr3_nt: TGTGCCAGCAGCGTACAGGGAGTGGGCACTGAAGCTTTCTTT
j_call: TRBJ1-2; d_call: TRBD1; clone_size: .; v_call: TRBV4-1; cdr3_aa: CASSQGQNGYTF; cdr3_nt: TGCGCCAGCAGCCAGGGACAGAATGGCTACACCTTC
j_call: TRBJ1-6; d_call: TRBD1; clone_size: once; v_call: TRBV13; cdr3_aa: CASSSGTGNSPLHF; cdr3_nt: TGTGCCAGCAGCTCGGGGACAGGTAATTCACCCCTCCACTTT
j_call: TRBJ1-5; d_call: TRBD1; clone_size: .; v_call: TRBV19; cdr3_aa: CATKGQFNQPQHF; cdr3_nt: TGTGCCACCAAGGGACAGTTTAATCAGCCCCAGCATTTT
j_call: TRBJ2-4; d_call: .; clone_size: .; v_call: TRBV4-2; cdr3_aa: CASSQGTRNIQYF; cdr3_nt: TGTGCCAGCAGCCAGGGCACAAGGAACATTCAGTACTTC